This T cell receptor (beta chain) came from a study of CD8 T cells in ankylosing spondylitis. Study conclusions and caveats: Fewer than 10 highly homologous variants made up a TCR beta motif that seemed to typify ankylosing spondylitis blood. Disease-linked clones reportedly concentrated significantly in matched ankylosing spondylitis synovial fluid.

With molecular barcodes, quantitative 5'-RACE was used to make the TCR beta libraries. One entry per CDR3 protein, called by TCRdb with MiXCR from the 5' RACE reads. The sample consists of more than 500,000 distinct CDR3 sequences, about 5.4% of them appearing once. Per the germline V gene, CDR1 is SGHRS and CDR2 is YFSETQ. The CDR3 has 15 residues. V gave up 3 bases and J gave up 0 bases, with 10 bases separating them. The sample holds many counts of this clonotype. Its target is unknown. This chain links TRBV5-1 with TRBJ1-5; D is undetermined. The sequenced sample was blood, either unsorted or a sorted T cell fraction (not recorded which). The receptor comes from a male donor with ankylosing spondylitis. CDR3: CASSSDGYSNQPQHF. The CDR3, as DNA: TGCGCCAGCAGCTCAGACGGTTATAGCAATCAGCCCCAGCATTTT.